This T cell receptor (beta chain) was sequenced for a study of control samples from healthy donors and cancer patients. From germline, CDR1 is SGHVS and CDR2 FQNEAQ. J gave up 0 bases and V 5 bases, and 5 bases lay outside the gene matches. This CDR3 spans 15 amino acids. TCRdb's copy holds only in-frame clones and misses some; the assay was immunoSEQ multiplex PCR. This sample has around 80,000 clones, with about 89% found just once. This TCR was sampled from a man aged 50 to 59 in good health. The chain employs TRBV7-8 and TRBJ2-7; 9 nucleotides match TRBD2. The sequencing input was blood. Here the CDR3 DNA reads TGTGCCAGCAGCACCTCTAGCGGGACCTCCTACGAGCAGTACTTC. This translates into CASSTSSGTSYEQYF.